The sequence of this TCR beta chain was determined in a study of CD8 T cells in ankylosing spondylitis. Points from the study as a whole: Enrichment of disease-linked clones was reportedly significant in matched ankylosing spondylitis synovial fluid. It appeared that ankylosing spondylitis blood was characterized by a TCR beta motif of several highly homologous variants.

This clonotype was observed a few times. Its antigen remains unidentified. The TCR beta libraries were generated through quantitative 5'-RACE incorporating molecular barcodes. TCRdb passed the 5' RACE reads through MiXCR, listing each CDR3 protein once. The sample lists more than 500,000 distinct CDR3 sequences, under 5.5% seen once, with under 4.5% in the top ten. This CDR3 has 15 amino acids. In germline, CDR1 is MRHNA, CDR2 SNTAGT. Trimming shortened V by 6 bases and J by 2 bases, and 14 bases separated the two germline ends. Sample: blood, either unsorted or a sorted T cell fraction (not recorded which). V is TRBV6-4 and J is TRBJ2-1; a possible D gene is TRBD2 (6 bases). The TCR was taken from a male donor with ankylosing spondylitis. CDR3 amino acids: CASRASAFTYNEQFF. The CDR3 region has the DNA TGTGCCAGCAGAGCTAGCGCCTTCACCTACAATGAGCAGTTCTTC.